The 27 T cell receptor beta chains below were found in one sample sequenced in a study of cytomegalovirus exposure and HLA in healthy donors. Researchers ran the PCR with 60 Vbeta and 13 Jbeta primers. TCRdb keeps only in-frame clones here, not all; method: immunoSEQ multiplex PCR. The sample has 96,000 or so clones; the top ten hold roughly 3.4%. Sequencing was done on a sample of PBMCs. These receptors came from a woman aged 25 to 39 in good health and CMV-seronegative.

This chain joins TRBV10-3 and TRBJ1-4; D remains unclear. V was shortened by 2 bases and J by 3 bases, with 7 bases between the two germline ends. Germline V gene sequence: CDR1 ENHRY, CDR2 SYGVKD. This CDR3 region has 14 residues. CDR3: CAISEPGSNEKLFF. The CDR3, as DNA: TGTGCCATCAGTGAGCCGGGATCTAATGAAAAACTGTTTTTT.

J is TRBJ1-1 and V is TRBV7-2, with D hard to call. The CDR3 is 14 amino acids. The ends were cut back, 4 bases at V and 3 bases at J, with 12 bases in the middle. Germline V gene lookup returns CDR1 SGHTA and CDR2 FQGNSA. CDR3 DNA sequence: TGTGCCAGCAGCTCGGGAGCTACCCACACTGAAGCTTTCTTT. This translates into CASSSGATHTEAFF.

This chain uses TRBV4-1 with TRBJ2-3; no clear D gene. The V gene's germline CDR1 is MGHRA and CDR2 YSYEKL. V gave up 3 bases and J gave up 0 bases, with 7 bases separating them. The CDR3 consists of 14 residues. The CDR3 sequence is CASSHRSSTDTQYF. The CDR3, as DNA: TGCGCCAGCAGCCATCGTAGCAGCACAGATACGCAGTATTTT.

The chain recombines TRBV29-1 with TRBJ2-7; TRBD1 is a possible D gene (6 bases). The CDR3 has 16 amino acids. Germline V gene lookup returns CDR1 SQVTM and CDR2 ANQGSEA. V lost 3 bases and J lost 4, with 22 bases in between. The CDR3 region is CSVETGGSTSGYEQYF. The DNA of the CDR3 is TGCAGCGTTGAGACAGGCGGCTCAACGTCGGGTTACGAGCAGTACTTC.

The chain couples TRBV6-4 to TRBJ1-6; D remains ambiguous. This CDR3 comprises 15 residues. V was clipped by 3 bases and J by 5 bases, with 11 bases between them. Per the germline V gene, CDR1 is MRHNA and CDR2 is SNTAGT. This CDR3 reads CASSDTRGDNSPLHF. The DNA for the CDR3 is TGTGCCAGCAGTGATACAAGAGGAGATAATTCACCCCTCCACTTT.

The chain has TRBV28 and TRBJ1-1; a possible D gene is TRBD1 (6 bases). CDR1 MDHEN and CDR2 SYDVKM come from the germline V gene. The ends were cut back, 4 bases at V and 6 bases at J, with 15 bases in the middle. The CDR3 has 14 residues. CDR3 loop: CASSSHRESAEAFF. In DNA, the CDR3 is TGTGCCAGCAGTTCTCACAGGGAATCGGCTGAAGCTTTCTTT.

The genes are TRBV25-1 and TRBJ2-1; 11 bases match TRBD2. This CDR3 has 15 residues. Unmatched junction bases numbered 6, after V lost 4 bases and J lost 7 bases. Germline CDR1 and CDR2: MGHDK and SYGVNS. CDR3: CASSVRLAGLNEQFF. The DNA of the CDR3 is TGTGCCAGCAGTGTCCGACTAGCGGGATTAAATGAGCAGTTCTTC.

The rearrangement links TRBV7-9 to TRBJ2-2; 8 bases match TRBD1. Germline assignment: CDR1 SEHNR and CDR2 FQNEAQ (reference sequence). This CDR3 is 16 amino acids long. V lost 1 base and J lost 2; bases outside the gene matches: 3. The CDR3 DNA reads TGTGCCAGCAGCTTAGGGACAGGGATTAACACCGGGGAGCTGTTTTTT. Amino acid sequence: CASSLGTGINTGELFF. Full variable domain (missing parts from reference TRBV7-9 and TRBJ2-2): DTGVSQNPRHKITKRGQNVTFRCDPISEHNRLYWYRQTLGQGPEFLTYFQNEAQLEKSRLLSDRFSAERPKGSFSTLEIQRTEQGDSAMYLCASSLGTGINTGELFFGEGSRLTVL.

The J gene is TRBJ1-6, the V gene TRBV27; tentatively, D is TRBD1 (6 bases). The CDR3 sequence is 12 residues long. The germline V and J ends were trimmed by 6 bases and 9 bases, with 9 bases remaining between them. Germline values: CDR1 MNHEY, CDR2 SMNVEV (reference sequence). The CDR3 sequence: CASRIGGSPLHF. The CDR3 nucleotides read TGTGCCAGCAGAATAGGGGGTTCACCCCTCCACTTT.

V gene TRBV28 combines with J gene TRBJ2-7, with 8 nucleotides matching TRBD1. The trim removed 4 bases at V and 3 bases at J, leaving 8 bases unmatched. Germline V gene data show CDR1 as MDHEN and CDR2 as SYDVKM. The CDR3 runs to 15 residues. The CDR3 DNA follows: TGTGCCAGCAGTTGGCGGACAGGGATTCGCTACGAGCAGTACTTC. Translated, it gives CASSWRTGIRYEQYF.

This rearrangement joins TRBV11-2 to TRBJ2-7; the match to TRBD1 covers 7 bases. V dropped 5 bases and J dropped 1; count of bases not matched to a gene: 5. Germline-derived CDR1 and CDR2 are SGHAT and FQNNGV. The CDR3 runs 14 residues. CDR3 residues: CASSGTGQSYEQYF. CDR3 bases: TGTGCCAGCAGCGGTACGGGACAGTCCTACGAGCAGTACTTC.

This sequence joins TRBV6-5 and TRBJ1-1; D call uncertain. Germline-derived CDR1 and CDR2 are MNHEY and SVGAGI. V shed 6 bases and J shed 4 bases, with 9 bases lying between them. The CDR3 has 12 amino acids. CDR3 DNA sequence: TGTGCCAGCAGCACGGGAGCCACTGAAGCTTTCTTT. Its translation: CASSTGATEAFF.

This rearrangement joins TRBV11-1 to TRBJ2-1, with TRBD1 identical over 9 bases. The CDR3 spans 15 residues. V dropped 3 bases and J dropped 4; count of bases not matched to a gene: 4. Germline V lookup: CDR1 SGHAT, CDR2 FQDESV (reference sequence). CDR3 bases: TGTGCCAGCAGCTTCGAAGGGACAGGGTACAATGAGCAGTTCTTC. This sequence encodes CASSFEGTGYNEQFF.

Comments on this clone: The same CDR3 arises from other DNA sequences in this sample as well. The chain carries TRBV28 and TRBJ2-7, with TRBD1 matching over 7 bases. The CDR3 totals 13 residues. Germline V gene lookup returns CDR1 MDHEN and CDR2 SYDVKM. V lost 5 bases and J lost 4; bases outside the gene matches: 5. For the CDR3, the DNA is TGTGCCAGCAGTGGGGACAGAGTTTACGAGCAGTACTTC. Translating gives CASSGDRVYEQYF. Full variable domain (remainder filled in from reference TRBV28 and TRBJ2-7): DVKVTQSSRYLVKRTGEKVFLECVQDMDHENMFWYRQDPGLGLRLIYFSYDVKMKEKGDIPEGYSVSREKKERFSLILESASTNQTSMYLCASSGDRVYEQYFGPGTRLTVT.

The chain couples TRBV5-4 to TRBJ2-3; no clear D. The CDR3 extends over 14 amino acids. V lost 2 bases and J lost 2, with 9 bases in between. CDR1 is SGHNT and CDR2 is YYREEE in the germline V gene (reference sequence). The CDR3: CASSFKALTDTQYF. The CDR3 bases are TGTGCCAGCAGCTTTAAAGCCCTCACAGATACGCAGTATTTT.

The V and J genes are TRBV7-8 and TRBJ1-5, with 8 bases matching TRBD1. Per germline, CDR1 SGHVS and CDR2 FQNEAQ. The CDR3 sequence is 16 residues long. J gave up 2 bases and V 7 bases, and 10 bases lay outside the gene matches. The DNA for the CDR3 is TGTGCCAGCACCTGGACAGGGAGAAACGGCAATCAGCCCCAGCATTTT. This gives the protein CASTWTGRNGNQPQHF.

The CDR3 region has the DNA TGTGCCAGCAGCCCACACCCGACGGGTTCAGAGGGGGCCAACGTCCTGACTTTC. Its translation is CASSPHPTGSEGANVLTF. The chain is built from TRBV4-2 and TRBJ2-6, with D unclear. Looked up from germline, CDR1 is LGHNA and CDR2 is YNFKEQ. The CDR3 spans 18 residues. Trimming took 4 bases from V and 4 from J, leaving 20 bases between them.

V gene TRBV7-9 combines with J gene TRBJ2-5, with 7 bases aligning to TRBD2. V lost 6 bases, J lost 5 bases, and 12 bases stayed unmatched. The CDR3 length is 15 residues. CDR1 SEHNR and CDR2 FQNEAQ come from the germline V gene (reference sequence). The CDR3 DNA sequence: TGTGCCAGCAGGGGGGGGTTCGTGAATAGGGAGACCCAGTACTTC. Residues: CASRGGFVNRETQYF. Variable domain in full (rest from reference TRBV7-9 and TRBJ2-5): DTGVSQNPRHKITKRGQNVTFRCDPISEHNRLYWYRQTLGQGPEFLTYFQNEAQLEKSRLLSDRFSAERPKGSFSTLEIQRTEQGDSAMYLCASRGGFVNRETQYFGPGTRLLVL.

This rearrangement joins TRBV6-1 to TRBJ2-5, with 8 bases fitting TRBD2. Near its end, the DNA agrees better with TRBJ2-7, so the J call may be wrong. This CDR3 is 18 amino acids long. The germline gives CDR1 MNHNS, CDR2 SASEGT. The CDR3 reads CASSEELGGASGKYEQYF. The CDR3 DNA sequence: TGTGCCAGCAGTGAAGAACTCGGGGGGGCTAGCGGAAAATACGAGCAGTACTTC.

The chain is built from TRBV29-1 and TRBJ2-1; D possibly corresponds to TRBD1 (7 bases). Germline-derived CDR1 and CDR2 are SQVTM and ANQGSEA. The CDR3 loop spans 21 amino acids. Trimming took 2 bases from V and 5 from J, leaving 34 bases between them. CDR3 sequence (DNA): TGCAGCGTTGAAAGGGTCATAAGGGCAGGGGGTCAGGCTAGCGCTAACAATGAGCAGTTCTTC. Translated: CSVERVIRAGGQASANNEQFF.

The chain employs TRBV19 and TRBJ1-6; 7 nucleotides match TRBD1. The CDR3 covers 15 residues. Germline V gene data show CDR1 as LNHDA and CDR2 as SQIVND (reference sequence). With V trimmed by 11 bases and J by 7 bases, 14 bases remained unmatched. The CDR3: CAVKTGSDKNSPLHF. The CDR3 DNA sequence: TGTGCCGTTAAGACAGGGTCCGACAAAAATTCACCCCTCCACTTT.

The V call is TRBV6-1, the J call TRBJ2-1; 10 bases are shared with TRBD2. The CDR3 runs 15 residues. V dropped 2 bases and J dropped 8; count of bases not matched to a gene: 6. Per the germline V gene, CDR1 is MNHNS and CDR2 is SASEGT. In DNA form, the CDR3 reads TGTGCCAGCAGTGAAAACTCCGGGACTAGCGATGAGCAGTTCTTC. This encodes CASSENSGTSDEQFF.

The chain carries TRBV5-6 and TRBJ1-5; 7 bases are a match to TRBD1. The CDR3 runs to 17 residues. V was pared by 0 bases and J by 4 bases, with 10 bases of the junction left unmatched. Germline V gene sequence: CDR1 SGHDT, CDR2 YYEEEE. CDR3 residues: CASSLARQGFVNQPQHF. In nucleotides, the CDR3 is TGTGCCAGCAGCTTGGCCCGACAGGGTTTCGTTAATCAGCCCCAGCATTTT.

The rearrangement joins TRBV19 to TRBJ1-5, with D possibly matching TRBD1 (6 bases). The CDR3 extends over 15 amino acids. V was pared by 5 bases and J by 6 bases, with 17 bases between. From germline, CDR1 is LNHDA and CDR2 SQIVND (reference sequence). As DNA, the CDR3 is TGTGCCAGTAGTCCCCTCGGGGGGGCCGGTCAGCCCCAGCATTTT. Translated: CASSPLGGAGQPQHF.

The chain recombines TRBV7-9 with TRBJ1-2; 11 bases map to TRBD1. Germline CDR1 is SEHNR and CDR2 is FQNEAQ (reference sequence). V gave up 5 bases and J gave up 2 bases; unmatched junction bases: 1. This CDR3 comprises 14 residues. The CDR3, as DNA: TGTGCCAGCAGCCGGGACAGGGGGAACTATGGCTACACCTTC. The encoded protein is CASSRDRGNYGYTF. The full variable domain, in which reference TRBV7-9 and TRBJ1-2 provide the parts outside the CDR3, is DTGVSQNPRHKITKRGQNVTFRCDPISEHNRLYWYRQTLGQGPEFLTYFQNEAQLEKSRLLSDRFSAERPKGSFSTLEIQRTEQGDSAMYLCASSRDRGNYGYTFGSGTRLTVV.

This chain joins TRBV13 and TRBJ1-2, with unresolved D. CDR1 and CDR2 (germline): PRHDT, FYEKMQ (reference sequence). The CDR3 runs 13 residues. V was shortened by 1 base and J by 1 base, with 4 bases between the two germline ends. The CDR3 DNA reads TGTGCCAGCAGCTTAGCGTTTAACTATGGCTACACCTTC. This translates into CASSLAFNYGYTF.

The gene calls are TRBV5-1 and TRBJ2-1; possible D gene TRBD2, 6 bases. The CDR3 covers 15 residues. The germline gives CDR1 SGHRS, CDR2 YFSETQ. Trimming cost V 1 base and J 2 bases, with 10 bases left between them. CDR3 protein: CASSLSSGTYNEQFF. CDR3 bases: TGCGCCAGCAGCTTGAGTAGCGGCACCTACAATGAGCAGTTCTTC.